This T cell receptor (beta chain) was obtained from a study of OX40 agonist ivuxolimab in advanced cancers. In the study overall: Intravenous ivuxolimab at 0.01 to 10 mg/kg was given to patients every 2 weeks. In three patients, partial responses were observed, one with hepatocellular carcinoma and two with cutaneous melanoma.

Profiling relied on immunoSEQ multiplex PCR, and the TCRdb table lists in-frame clones only, not all of them. The sample holds roughly 92,000 clones, about 92% seen once. At baseline, cycle 4 day 1, and cycle 7 day 1, blood was sampled. The CDR3 is 18 residues long. Sample: CD4+ or CD8+ T cells sorted from blood, taken in a trial of the OX40 agonist ivuxolimab. This receptor was taken from an adult with an advanced solid tumor such as melanoma, head and neck, liver or kidney cancer. The chain carries TRBV21-1 and TRBJ2-1; the table's D call, TRBD2, was not checked against the DNA. TRBV21-1 is shown as a pseudogene. The CDR3 loop reads CASSKVRLAACSYNEQFF. The CDR3 region has the DNA TGTGCCAGCAGCAAAGTGAGACTAGCGGCTTGCTCCTACAATGAGCAGTTCTTC.